This T cell receptor (beta chain) appears in the sequencing data of a study of human versus mouse CDR3 diversity and MHC coevolution. Study-level information: Samples had between roughly 5.5 x 10^6 and 1.6 x 10^7 valid reads. General study points: Compared with mice, human CDR3s carried more deletions and insertions on average.

Profiled with immunoSEQ multiplex PCR; TCRdb holds only in-frame clones, not every one. The repertoire has about 77,000 clones, 85% to 95% of them found once; the top ten carry more than 0.13%. Cells were CD45RO-negative CD62L-positive naive CD4 T cells sorted from PBMCs. This clone was detected only once. Its antigen is not known. CDR3 length equals 14 residues. The V gene's germline CDR1 is SGHRS and CDR2 YFSETQ. Trimming took 0 bases from V and 4 from J, leaving 10 bases between them. The sequence derives from a person between 30 and 69 years old in good health. V gene TRBV5-1 combines with J gene TRBJ1-1, with D possibly TRBD1 on 6 matching bases. Sequenced: naive CD4+ T cells from blood. Subset in this sample: CD45RO-negative CD62L-positive naive CD4 T cells. The CDR3 protein is CASSLAFRGTEAFF. The CDR3 region has the DNA TGCGCCAGCAGCTTGGCCTTCAGGGGCACTGAAGCTTTCTTT. Looking up the rest from reference TRBV5-1 and TRBJ1-1 gives the full variable domain: KAGVTQTPRYLIKTRGQQVTLSCSPISGHRSVSWYQQTPGQGLQFLFEYFSETQRNKGNFPGRFSGRQFSNSRSEMNVSTLELGDSALYLCASSLAFRGTEAFFGQGTRLTVV.